This TCR beta chain was captured by sequencing in a study of cytomegalovirus exposure and HLA in healthy donors. Study overall: Under 85% of 350 to 400 genotyped donors fell in the Caucasian-associated ancestry cluster.

In the case of this clone: Its antigen remains unknown.

The study's findings and limits: Later on, an analysis tied 15,000 to 20,000 TCR beta sequences to HLA alleles at 0.05 false discovery rate.

The CDR3 contains 15 residues. Trimming cost V 0 bases and J 3 bases; bases outside gene matches: 4. Germline V lookup: CDR1 SGHAT, CDR2 FQDESV (reference sequence). PCR employed 60 Vbeta and 13 Jbeta primers. Assay used: immunoSEQ multiplex PCR; TCRdb lists only in-frame clones, some missing. The data show roughly 160,000 clones, over 70% seen once. The sequence came from a woman aged 50 to 60 in good health and CMV-seropositive. Sample: PBMCs. The chain combines TRBV11-1 with TRBJ1-1; 7 bases match TRBD1. The CDR3: CASSLAGQGDTEAFF. The DNA for the CDR3 is TGTGCCAGCAGCTTAGCGGGGCAGGGGGACACTGAAGCTTTCTTT.